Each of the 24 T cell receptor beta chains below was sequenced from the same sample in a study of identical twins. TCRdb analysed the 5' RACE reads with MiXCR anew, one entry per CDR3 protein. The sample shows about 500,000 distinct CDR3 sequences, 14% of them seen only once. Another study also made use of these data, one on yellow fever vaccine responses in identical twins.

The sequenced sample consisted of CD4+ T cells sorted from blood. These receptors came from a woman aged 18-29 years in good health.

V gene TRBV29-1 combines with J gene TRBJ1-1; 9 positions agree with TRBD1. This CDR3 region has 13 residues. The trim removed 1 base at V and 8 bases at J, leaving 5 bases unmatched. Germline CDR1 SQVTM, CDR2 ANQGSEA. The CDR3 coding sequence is TGCAGCGTTGAAGTTGGGGGACAGGGAGAAGCTTTCTTT. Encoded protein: CSVEVGGQGEAFF. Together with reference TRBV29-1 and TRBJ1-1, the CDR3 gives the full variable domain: SAVISQKPSRDICQRGTSLTIQCQVDSQVTMMFWYRQQPGQSLTLIATANQGSEATYESGFVIDKFPISRPNLTFSTLTVSNMSPEDSSIYLCSVEVGGQGEAFFGQGTRLTVV.

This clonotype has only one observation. The CDR3 sequence: CATRYRGLGDTQYF. CDR3 sequence (DNA): TGTGCCACCCGGTACAGGGGGCTTGGAGATACGCAGTATTTT. The chain has TRBV2 and TRBJ2-3; 9 nucleotides line up with TRBD1. V was pared by 10 bases and J by 5 bases, with 10 bases of the junction left unmatched. Per the germline V gene, CDR1 is SNHLY and CDR2 is FYNNEI. There are 14 residues in the CDR3.

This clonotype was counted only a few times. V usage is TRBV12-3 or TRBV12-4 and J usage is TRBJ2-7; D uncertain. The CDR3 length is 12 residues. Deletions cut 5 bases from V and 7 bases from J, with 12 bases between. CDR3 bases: TGTGCCAGCAGTCCGCGAACTGGTGAGCAGTACTTC. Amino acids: CASSPRTGEQYF.

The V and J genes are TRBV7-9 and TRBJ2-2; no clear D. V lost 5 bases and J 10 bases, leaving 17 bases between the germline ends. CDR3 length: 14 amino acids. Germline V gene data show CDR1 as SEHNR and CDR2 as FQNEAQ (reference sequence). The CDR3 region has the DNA TGTGCCAGCAGCCCCCGGACGGAAGAGAAGGAGCTGTTTTTT. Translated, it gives CASSPRTEEKELFF.

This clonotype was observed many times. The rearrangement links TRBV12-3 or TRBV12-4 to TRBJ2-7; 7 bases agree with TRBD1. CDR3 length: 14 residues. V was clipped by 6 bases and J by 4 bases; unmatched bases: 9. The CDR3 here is CASRRQGIGYEQYF. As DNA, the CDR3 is TGTGCCAGCAGAAGACAGGGAATCGGTTACGAGCAGTACTTC.

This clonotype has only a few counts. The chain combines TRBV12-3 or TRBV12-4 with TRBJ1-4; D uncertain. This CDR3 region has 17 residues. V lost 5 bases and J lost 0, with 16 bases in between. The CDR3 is CASSPLGLGSTNEKLFF. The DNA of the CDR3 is TGTGCCAGCAGTCCATTAGGGTTGGGCTCAACTAATGAAAAACTGTTTTTT.

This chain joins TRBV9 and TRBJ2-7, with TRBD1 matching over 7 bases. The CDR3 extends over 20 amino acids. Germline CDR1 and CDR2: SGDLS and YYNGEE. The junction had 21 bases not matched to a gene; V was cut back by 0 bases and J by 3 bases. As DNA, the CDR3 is TGTGCCAGCAGCGTAGGTCCTACTATTTTCTCGGGACAGATTAACTACGAGCAGTACTTC. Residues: CASSVGPTIFSGQINYEQYF.

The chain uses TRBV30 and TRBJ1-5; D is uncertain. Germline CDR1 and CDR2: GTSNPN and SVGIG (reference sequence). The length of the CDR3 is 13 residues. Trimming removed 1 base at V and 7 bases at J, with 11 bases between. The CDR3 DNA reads TGTGCCTGGAGTGATGGGGAATTCCAGCCCCAGCATTTT. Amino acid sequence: CAWSDGEFQPQHF. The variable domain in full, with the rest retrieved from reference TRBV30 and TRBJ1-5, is SQTIHQWPATLVQPVGSPLSLECTVEGTSNPNLYWYRQAAGRGLQLLFYSVGIGQISSEVPQNLSASRPQDRQFILSSKKLLLSDSGFYLCAWSDGEFQPQHFGDGTRLSIL.

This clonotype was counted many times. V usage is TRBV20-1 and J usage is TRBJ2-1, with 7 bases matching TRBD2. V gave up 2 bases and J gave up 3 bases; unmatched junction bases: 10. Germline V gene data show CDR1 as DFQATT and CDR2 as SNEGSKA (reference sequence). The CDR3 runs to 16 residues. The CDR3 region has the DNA TGCAGTGCTAGACCGGGGCTAGCGGATAACTACAATGAGCAGTTCTTC. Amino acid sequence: CSARPGLADNYNEQFF.

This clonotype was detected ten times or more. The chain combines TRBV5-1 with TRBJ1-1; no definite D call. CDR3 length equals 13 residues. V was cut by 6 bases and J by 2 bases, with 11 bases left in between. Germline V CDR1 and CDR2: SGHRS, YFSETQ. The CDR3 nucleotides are TGCGCCAGCACTAGGGCGGACAACACTGAAGCTTTCTTT. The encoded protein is CASTRADNTEAFF.

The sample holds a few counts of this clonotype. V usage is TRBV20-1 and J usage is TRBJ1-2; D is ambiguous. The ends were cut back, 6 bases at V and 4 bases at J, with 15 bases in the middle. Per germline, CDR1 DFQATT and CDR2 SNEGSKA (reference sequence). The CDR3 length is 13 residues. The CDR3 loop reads CSATSGNLYGYTF. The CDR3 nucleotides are TGCAGTGCCACATCCGGAAACCTCTATGGCTACACCTTC.

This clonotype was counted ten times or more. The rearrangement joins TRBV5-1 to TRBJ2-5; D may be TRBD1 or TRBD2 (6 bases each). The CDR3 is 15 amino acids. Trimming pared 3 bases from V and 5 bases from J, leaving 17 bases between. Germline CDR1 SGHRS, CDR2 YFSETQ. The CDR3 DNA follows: TGCGCCAGCAGCTACGGGAGAGGGGGACCGGAGACCCAGTACTTC. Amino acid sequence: CASSYGRGGPETQYF.

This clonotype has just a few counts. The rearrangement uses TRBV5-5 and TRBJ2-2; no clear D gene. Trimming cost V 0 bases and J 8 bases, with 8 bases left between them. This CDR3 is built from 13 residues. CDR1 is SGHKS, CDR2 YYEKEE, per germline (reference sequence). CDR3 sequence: CASSLVGFGELFF. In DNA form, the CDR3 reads TGTGCCAGCAGCTTGGTTGGTTTTGGGGAGCTGTTTTTT.

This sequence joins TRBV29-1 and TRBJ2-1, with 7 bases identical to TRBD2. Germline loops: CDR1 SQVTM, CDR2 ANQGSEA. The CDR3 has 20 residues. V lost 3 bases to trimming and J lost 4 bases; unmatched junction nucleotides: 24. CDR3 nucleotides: TGCAGCGTTGATTTCCGGGGGAGGGACGGTCAGGGCCCTAATTACAATGAGCAGTTCTTC. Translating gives CSVDFRGRDGQGPNYNEQFF.

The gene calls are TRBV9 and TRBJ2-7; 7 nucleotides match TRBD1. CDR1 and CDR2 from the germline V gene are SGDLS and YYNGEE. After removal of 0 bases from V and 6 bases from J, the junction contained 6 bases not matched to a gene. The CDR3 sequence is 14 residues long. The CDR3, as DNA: TGTGCCAGCAGCGTAGGGACAGGATTTGGCGAGCAGTACTTC. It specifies CASSVGTGFGEQYF.

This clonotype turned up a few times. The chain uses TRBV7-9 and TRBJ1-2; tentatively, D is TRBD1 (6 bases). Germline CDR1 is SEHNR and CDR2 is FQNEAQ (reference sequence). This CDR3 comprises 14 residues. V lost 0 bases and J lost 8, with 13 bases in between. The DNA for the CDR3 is TGTGCCAGCAGCTTAGCAGGGGGTTCTTCGGGCTACACCTTC. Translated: CASSLAGGSSGYTF.

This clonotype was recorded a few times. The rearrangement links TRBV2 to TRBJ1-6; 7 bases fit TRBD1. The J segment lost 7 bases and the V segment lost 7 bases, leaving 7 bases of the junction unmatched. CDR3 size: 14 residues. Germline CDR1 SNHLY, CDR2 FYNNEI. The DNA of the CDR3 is TGTGCCAGCACTCCGGGACAGCCGAATTCACCCCTCCACTTT. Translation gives CASTPGQPNSPLHF.

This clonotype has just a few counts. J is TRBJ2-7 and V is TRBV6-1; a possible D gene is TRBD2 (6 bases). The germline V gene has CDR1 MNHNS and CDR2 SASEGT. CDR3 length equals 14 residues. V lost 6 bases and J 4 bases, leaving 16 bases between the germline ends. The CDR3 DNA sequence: TGTGCCAGCAGCGAGGGGTGGGGGACTTACGAGCAGTACTTC. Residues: CASSEGWGTYEQYF.

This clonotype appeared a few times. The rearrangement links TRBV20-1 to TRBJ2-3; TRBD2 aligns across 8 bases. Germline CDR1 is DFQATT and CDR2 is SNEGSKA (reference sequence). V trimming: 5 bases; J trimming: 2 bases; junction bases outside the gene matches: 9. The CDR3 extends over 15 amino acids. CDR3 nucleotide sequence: TGCAGTGCTTCCCCCGGGACTAGTTTCACAGATACGCAGTATTTT. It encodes CSASPGTSFTDTQYF.

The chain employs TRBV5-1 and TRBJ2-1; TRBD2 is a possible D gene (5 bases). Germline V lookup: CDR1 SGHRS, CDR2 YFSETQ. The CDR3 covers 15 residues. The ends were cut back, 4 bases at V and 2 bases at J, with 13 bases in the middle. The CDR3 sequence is CASSASSRTYNEQFF. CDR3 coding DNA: TGCGCCAGCAGCGCTTCTAGCAGGACCTACAATGAGCAGTTCTTC.

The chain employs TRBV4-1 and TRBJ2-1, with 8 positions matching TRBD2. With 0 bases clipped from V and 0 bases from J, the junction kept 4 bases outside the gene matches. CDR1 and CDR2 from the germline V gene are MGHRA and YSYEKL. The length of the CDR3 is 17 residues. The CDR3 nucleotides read TGCGCCAGCAGCCAAGATTGGCGGGGGGTCTCCTACAATGAGCAGTTCTTC. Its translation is CASSQDWRGVSYNEQFF.

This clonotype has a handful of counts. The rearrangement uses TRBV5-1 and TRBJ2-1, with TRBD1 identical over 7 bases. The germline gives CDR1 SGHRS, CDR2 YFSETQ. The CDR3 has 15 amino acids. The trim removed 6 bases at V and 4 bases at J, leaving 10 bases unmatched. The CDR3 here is CASNPSGGTYNEQFF. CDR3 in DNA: TGCGCCAGCAACCCATCAGGGGGTACGTACAATGAGCAGTTCTTC.

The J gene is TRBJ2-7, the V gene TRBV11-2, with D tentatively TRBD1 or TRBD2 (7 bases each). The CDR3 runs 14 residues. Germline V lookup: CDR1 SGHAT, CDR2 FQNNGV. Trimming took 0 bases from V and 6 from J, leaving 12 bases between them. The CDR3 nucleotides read TGTGCCAGCAGCTTAGACTCCAGGGGGGGCGAGCAGTACTTC. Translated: CASSLDSRGGEQYF.

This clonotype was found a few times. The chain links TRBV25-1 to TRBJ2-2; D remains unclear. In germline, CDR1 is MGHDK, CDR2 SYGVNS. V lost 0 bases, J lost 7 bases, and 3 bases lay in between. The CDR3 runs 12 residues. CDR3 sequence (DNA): TGTGCCAGCAGTGAATACGTCGGGGAGCTGTTTTTT. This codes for CASSEYVGELFF.